This T cell receptor beta chain was obtained from a study of T cell responses to AZD1222 COVID-19 vaccine. Points from the study as a whole: Among vaccine-associated CD4 TCRs, coverage spanned spike, with dominance at 160-218 and 743-854.

Germline V gives CDR1 SGHRS, CDR2 YFSETQ. Trimming removed 0 bases at V and 2 bases at J, with 5 bases between. This CDR3 is 13 amino acids long. The repertoire was sequenced with immunoSEQ multiplex PCR; TCRdb's copy has only in-frame clones and lacks some. The data hold approximately 110,000 clones, with around 88% observed a single time. About this clone: Its cognate antigen is unknown.

The rearrangement uses TRBV5-1 and TRBJ1-2; D gene unclear. The receptor comes from an adult in good health. Here the sequenced sample was peripheral blood, taken on day 0 of AZD1222 vaccination. The CDR3 spells CASSLGVNYGYTF. CDR3 nucleotides: TGCGCCAGCAGCTTGGGCGTAAACTATGGCTACACCTTC.